The T cell receptor (beta chain) under discussion was sequenced for a study of T-cell memory formation after mild COVID-19 listed by TCRdb under 2021. At the level of the whole study: Most TCR sequence clusters were specific to one of the two donors. Two young, previously healthy adult volunteers made up the cohort, one male and one female. In two donors, T-cell clones that expanded and contracted after mild COVID-19 were followed by sequencing TCRalpha and TCRbeta repertoires longitudinally. Broader findings and caveats from the paper: Some responding clones were detected in pre-infection memory, suggesting pre-existing cross-reactive memory T cells joined the SARS-CoV-2 response. Only two mild cases were covered by the study, and larger cohorts that include severe cases with pre-infection samples were considered necessary. Clones contracting from day 15 to 85 had balanced CD4/CD8 phenotypes, while a second wave expanding from day 15 to 37 was biased towards CD4+. The second-wave clones that peaked on day 37 were not confirmed to be SARS-CoV-2 specific. Contracting CD4+ clones were found mainly in CM and EM memory subsets, while CD8+ clones were enriched in EMRA.

The CDR3 runs 13 amino acids, cysteine and phenylalanine included. The retained sequence is limited to the CDR3, 39 bases, with the frame set at the first base. The germline V gene (reference sequence) specifies DFQATT as CDR1 and SNEGSKA as CDR2. Germline trimming: 8 bases from V, 2 bases from J; junction bases outside gene matches: 5. PBMCs were isolated by Ficoll-Paque density gradient centrifugation. Sequencing was performed on an Illumina NovaSeq 6000. Using 5'RACE with constant-segment primers, TCRalpha and TCRbeta cDNA libraries were constructed, with sample barcodes and unique molecular identifiers added in the process. Trizol reagent was used to extract RNA from every sample. The libraries were amplified in two PCR steps, and the second step added a second sample barcode and Illumina TruSeq adapters. The libraries were sequenced on an Illumina NovaSeq using 2 x 150 bp paired-end reads. In the source study's methods: Reads were demultiplexed and collapsed into UMI-guided consensus sequences with migec v1.2.7. Using mixcr v2.1.11, UMI consensuses were aligned to TRA and TRB V and J templates and then assembled into clonotypes. A clonotype was counted as expanded or contracted only if both edgeR and NoisET called the change significant, with noise models trained on biological replicates. edgeR calls used a false discovery rate-adjusted p below 0.01 and a log2 fold-change threshold of 1. As an exploratory analysis of dynamics, max-normalized trajectories of the 1000 most abundant clonotypes were examined with PCA combined with hierarchical clustering. Each responding clone was given a CD4 or CD8 phenotype based on the CD4+ and CD8+ repertoires, which had been sequenced separately. TCRdb took the public reads, trimmed them with fastp at Q25, ran MiXCR for clone calling and kept in-frame beta chains. Each entry is one CDR3 protein sequence, shown with its most common DNA and genes. TCRdb's processing, not the study's, gives the V and J calls here. The sample table records a few hundred thousand distinct CDR3 sequences; approximately 22% of these occur just once. The ten biggest clones cover roughly 21% of the sample.

This clonotype turned up a few times. There is no known antigen for this receptor. One base away there is no much larger clone; base qualities are not given. The material sequenced was PBMCs or a T cell subset sorted from them (not recorded which). Recombination joined TRBV20-1 with TRBJ2-1, with 8 bases matching TRBD2. The receptor was derived from a man aged 18 to 29 who had mild COVID-19 (a few samples of this study predate the infection). The sample titles of this study are shuffled in the database, so cell type and time point are left out; the donor was told from shared clones. The nucleotides are TGCAGTCCTATGCGGGGGGCCTACAATGAGCAGTTCTTC. It codes for CSPMRGAYNEQFF.